The 24 T cell receptor beta chains reported below all come from one sample, sequenced in a study of T cells after posttransplantation cyclophosphamide. Methotrexate plus calcineurin inhibitor accompanied controls' myeloablative marrow transplants; sampling was 1 year later. TCRdb keeps only in-frame clones here, not all; method: immunoSEQ multiplex PCR. The repertoire holds about 21,000 clones, with 86% as singletons. Sequenced material: PBMCs, taken about 13 months after allogeneic stem cell transplant with calcineurin inhibitor and methotrexate. The receptors originated from a female patient younger than 45 who received an allogeneic stem cell transplant from an unrelated donor, was CMV-positive, and had acute and chronic GVHD. Some of the T cells may derive from the graft donor.

This clone was seen more than once but under ten times. V gene TRBV4-1 combines with J gene TRBJ2-3; D is ambiguous. V gave up 0 bases and J gave up 1 base, with 11 bases separating them. This CDR3 is 16 amino acids long. CDR1 and CDR2 from the germline V gene are MGHRA and YSYEKL. The CDR3 sequence: CASSQEESSRTDTQYF. The CDR3 DNA reads as TGCGCCAGCAGCCAAGAGGAGAGCAGTCGCACAGATACGCAGTATTTT.

V is TRBV5-6 and J is TRBJ2-3; possibly TRBD1 or TRBD2 for D (5 bases each). The CDR3 length is 17 residues. The V and J ends lost 4 bases and 6 bases respectively, with 24 bases between them. Per the germline V gene, CDR1 is SGHDT and CDR2 is YYEEEE. This chain's CDR3 is CASSVGPDLAPGDTQYF. As DNA, the CDR3 is TGTGCCAGCAGCGTGGGACCAGACCTGGCCCCGGGGGATACGCAGTATTTT.

The rearrangement links TRBV9 to TRBJ1-5; 9 bases map to TRBD1. J was trimmed by 8 bases and V by 5 bases; bases with no gene match: 8. Germline lookup yields CDR1 SGDLS and CDR2 YYNGEE. The CDR3 contains 14 residues. The DNA of the CDR3 is TGTGCCAGCAGTTACGGACAGGGGAGAGAGCCCCAGCATTTT. It specifies CASSYGQGREPQHF.

J is TRBJ1-4 and V is TRBV6-1; D ambiguous. The germline CDR1 and CDR2 sequences are MNHNS and SASEGT. The CDR3 has 13 residues. V gave up 9 bases and J gave up 0 bases, with 8 bases separating them. CDR3 DNA sequence: TGTGCCAGTAGCAGTGCAACTAATGAAAAACTGTTTTTT. It specifies CASSSATNEKLFF.

The gene calls are TRBV28 and TRBJ2-5, with D perhaps matching TRBD2 (7 bases). The CDR3 covers 16 residues. V was trimmed by 5 bases and J by 5 bases, leaving 21 bases between them. Germline lookup yields CDR1 MDHEN and CDR2 SYDVKM. CDR3 nucleotides: TGTGCCAGCAGTACCTTGGGGGGGGCAGGTGGGGAGACCCAGTACTTC. Encoded protein: CASSTLGGAGGETQYF.

The rearrangement uses TRBV5-1 and TRBJ2-1, with 8 bases identical to TRBD2. The CDR3 totals 15 residues. Germline V CDR1 and CDR2: SGHRS, YFSETQ. V dropped 4 bases and J dropped 4; count of bases not matched to a gene: 7. The CDR3 DNA follows: TGCGCCAGCAGCCGGGGGGGACTCTCATACAATGAGCAGTTCTTC. Its translation: CASSRGGLSYNEQFF.

The rearrangement joins TRBV13 to TRBJ2-7, with D possibly matching TRBD1 (6 bases). V lost 10 bases, J lost 0 bases, and 16 bases lay in between. The length of the CDR3 is 14 residues. The germline V gene has CDR1 PRHDT and CDR2 FYEKMQ (reference sequence). Written as DNA, the CDR3 is TGTGCCACCCAGATCCGGGACAACTCCTACGAGCAGTACTTC. Its translation is CATQIRDNSYEQYF.

This clone occurred a few times. The chain combines TRBV7-2 with TRBJ1-1; 8 bases match TRBD1. CDR3 length: 12 amino acids. The V gene's germline CDR1 is SGHTA and CDR2 FQGNSA. V gave up 8 bases and J gave up 10 bases; unmatched junction bases: 9. In DNA, the CDR3 is TGTGCCAGCTCCCCACAGGGGGTAAGAGCTTTCTTT. Translating gives CASSPQGVRAFF.

The V and J genes are TRBV11-2 and TRBJ2-7, with 9 positions matching TRBD1. CDR1 and CDR2 from the germline V gene are SGHAT and FQNNGV. V dropped 5 bases and J dropped 6; count of bases not matched to a gene: 11. CDR3 size: 15 residues. CDR3 loop: CASSLSRDRVSEQYF. The CDR3 bases are TGTGCCAGCAGCCTCTCCCGGGACAGGGTGAGCGAGCAGTACTTC.

The chain carries TRBV5-1 and TRBJ2-7, with 10 bases matching TRBD1. Unmatched junction bases numbered 12, after V lost 4 bases and J lost 5 bases. This CDR3 is 16 amino acids long. From germline, CDR1 is SGHRS and CDR2 YFSETQ. The DNA of the CDR3 is TGCGCCAGCAGCACCGGGACAGGGGAGAGTTTCCACGAGCAGTACTTC. Amino acid sequence: CASSTGTGESFHEQYF.

This CDR3 is CASSPGQVQDTQYF. The CDR3 DNA follows: TGCGCCAGCAGCCCTGGACAGGTCCAAGATACGCAGTATTTT. V usage is TRBV5-1 and J usage is TRBJ2-3; 7 bases are a match to TRBD1. In germline, CDR1 is SGHRS, CDR2 YFSETQ. V shed 4 bases and J 5 bases; nucleotides not matched to a gene: 7. This CDR3 spans 14 amino acids.

The rearrangement links TRBV19 to TRBJ1-4; D uncertain. CDR1 is LNHDA, CDR2 SQIVND, per germline (reference sequence). Trimming pared 6 bases from V and 7 bases from J, leaving 15 bases between. The CDR3 totals 14 residues. The CDR3 DNA reads as TGTGCCAGTAGCCCATCTTTGCGAGGTGAAAAACTGTTTTTT. Translated, it gives CASSPSLRGEKLFF.

The J gene is TRBJ2-5, the V gene TRBV7-9, with TRBD2 matching over 7 bases. Trimming cost V 5 bases and J 2 bases; bases outside gene matches: 14. The CDR3 is 17 residues long. The germline gives CDR1 SEHNR, CDR2 FQNEAQ (reference sequence). CDR3 in DNA: TGTGCCAGCAGCCCCAAGCAAGGCGGGGGAAAACAAGAGACCCAGTACTTC. It is translated as CASSPKQGGGKQETQYF.

This chain joins TRBV28 and TRBJ1-2; 10 nucleotides line up with TRBD1. After removal of 3 bases from V and 6 bases from J, the junction contained 4 bases not matched to a gene. Germline values: CDR1 MDHEN, CDR2 SYDVKM. This CDR3 has 14 amino acids. The CDR3 DNA reads TGTGCCAGCAGTTTGGGACAGGGGAGGAATGGCTACACCTTC. Its protein product is CASSLGQGRNGYTF.

The chain has TRBV29-1 and TRBJ2-7; TRBD1 is a possible D gene (5 bases). CDR1 is SQVTM and CDR2 is ANQGSEA in the germline V gene. V lost 6 bases to trimming and J lost 2 bases, with 17 bases between them. The CDR3 contains 14 residues. CDR3 in amino acids: CSVMQYRGAYEQYF. CDR3 nucleotides: TGCAGCGTCATGCAATATAGGGGTGCCTACGAGCAGTACTTC.

The rearrangement uses TRBV15 and TRBJ1-1; 10 bases fit TRBD1. Unmatched junction bases numbered 4, after V lost 5 bases and J lost 4 bases. This CDR3 comprises 14 residues. Looked up from germline, CDR1 is LNHNV and CDR2 is YYDKDF (reference sequence). The CDR3 reads CATSPRDRGTEAFF. In DNA, the CDR3 is TGTGCCACCAGCCCCCGGGACAGGGGCACTGAAGCTTTCTTT.

The V call is TRBV14, the J call TRBJ2-7, with a weak D call TRBD1 (6 bases). This CDR3 comprises 11 residues. V lost 6 bases to trimming and J lost 10 bases, with 13 bases between them. CDR1 is SGHDN and CDR2 is FVKESK in the germline V gene. The CDR3 reads CASRQQGSQYF. CDR3 in DNA: TGTGCCAGCAGGCAGCAGGGGAGTCAGTACTTC. Full variable domain (outside the CDR3, taken from reference TRBV14 and TRBJ2-7): EAGVTQFPSHSVIEKGQTVTLRCDPISGHDNLYWYRRVMGKEIKFLLHFVKESKQDESGMPNNRFLAERTGGTYSTLKVQPAELEDSGVYFCASRQQGSQYFGPGTRLTVT.

The chain couples TRBV5-1 to TRBJ2-3, with 11 positions matching TRBD2. From germline, CDR1 is SGHRS and CDR2 YFSETQ. The CDR3 has 16 residues. Losses at the gene ends were 4 bases for V and 2 bases for J; bases not matched to a gene: 6. This CDR3 reads CASSPGTSGFTDTQYF. As DNA, the CDR3 is TGCGCCAGCAGCCCCGGGACTAGCGGATTCACAGATACGCAGTATTTT.

The chain uses TRBV28 and TRBJ2-1; TRBD2 agrees at 13 bases. The germline V gene has CDR1 MDHEN and CDR2 SYDVKM. This CDR3 is built from 18 residues. Trimming cost V 2 bases and J 4 bases; bases outside gene matches: 8. The CDR3 here is CASSLGTSGIRTYNEQFF. The DNA for the CDR3 is TGTGCCAGCAGTTTAGGGACTAGCGGGATTCGTACGTACAATGAGCAGTTCTTC.

The J gene is TRBJ1-2, the V gene TRBV7-2; the D gene is possibly TRBD1 (6 bases). Germline assignment: CDR1 SGHTA and CDR2 FQGNSA. Trimming removed 3 bases from V and 2 bases from J, with 16 bases in between. This CDR3 spans 16 amino acids. CDR3 DNA: TGTGCCAGCAGCTTTGGGGGCTCCGGTGCCAACTATGGCTACACCTTC. This translates into CASSFGGSGANYGYTF.

This rearrangement joins TRBV2 to TRBJ2-2, with TRBD1 identical over 10 bases. In germline, CDR1 is SNHLY, CDR2 FYNNEI. The junction had 7 bases not matched to a gene; V was cut back by 6 bases and J by 3 bases. The length of the CDR3 is 16 residues. The CDR3: CASRDRGYKDTGELFF. The CDR3 coding sequence is TGTGCCAGCAGGGACAGGGGGTACAAGGACACCGGGGAGCTGTTTTTT.

The chain is built from TRBV2 and TRBJ1-5, with a weak D call TRBD1 (5 bases). The CDR3 length is 14 residues. The germline V gene has CDR1 SNHLY and CDR2 FYNNEI. The V and J ends lost 8 bases and 7 bases respectively, with 18 bases between them. The CDR3 here is CASRLGGGRQPQHF. The CDR3 DNA reads as TGTGCCAGCCGGTTGGGGGGGGGTCGGCAGCCCCAGCATTTT.

This clone was seen once. The chain recombines TRBV15 with TRBJ2-1; tentatively, D is TRBD2 (5 bases). Looked up from germline, CDR1 is LNHNV and CDR2 is YYDKDF (reference sequence). CDR3 size: 14 residues. Trimming took off 2 bases at V and 7 bases at J, with 12 bases between the two ends. CDR3 sequence: CATSRPFLANEQFF. Written as DNA, the CDR3 is TGTGCCACCAGCAGACCGTTCCTAGCAAATGAGCAGTTCTTC.

The V and J genes are TRBV5-1 and TRBJ1-6; D is ambiguous. V was pared by 3 bases and J by 7 bases, with 5 bases between. The CDR3 is made up of 12 amino acids. CDR1 and CDR2 from the germline V gene are SGHRS and YFSETQ. CDR3 bases: TGCGCCAGCAGCTCTACCAATTCACCCCTCCACTTT. Translation gives CASSSTNSPLHF.